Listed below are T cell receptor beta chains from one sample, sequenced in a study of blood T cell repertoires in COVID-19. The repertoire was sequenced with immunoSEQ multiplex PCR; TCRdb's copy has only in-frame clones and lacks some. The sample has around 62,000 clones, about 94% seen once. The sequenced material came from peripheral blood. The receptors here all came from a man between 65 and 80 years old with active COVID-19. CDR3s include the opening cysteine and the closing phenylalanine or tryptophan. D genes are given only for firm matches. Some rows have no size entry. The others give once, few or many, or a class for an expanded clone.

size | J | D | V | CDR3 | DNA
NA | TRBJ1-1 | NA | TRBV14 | CASSQGRGGNTEAFF | TGTGCCAGCAGCCAGGGCAGGGGCGGGAACACTGAAGCTTTCTTT
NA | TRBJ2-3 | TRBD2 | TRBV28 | CASLAGGGGDTQYF | TGTGCCAGTCTAGCGGGGGGAGGCGGAGATACGCAGTATTTT
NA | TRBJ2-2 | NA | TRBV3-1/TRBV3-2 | CASSHQSTGELFF | TGTGCCAGCAGCCACCAGTCCACCGGGGAGCTGTTTTTT
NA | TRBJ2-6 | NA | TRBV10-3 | CAISAAGNSGANVLTF | TGTGCCATCAGTGCGGCAGGAAACTCTGGGGCCAACGTCCTGACTTTC
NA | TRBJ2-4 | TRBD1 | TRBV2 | CASIDRGRNIQYF | TGTGCCAGCATAGACAGGGGGCGGAACATTCAGTACTTC
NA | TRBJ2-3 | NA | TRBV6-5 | CASRRGVTDTQYF | TGTGCCAGCCGGCGAGGCGTTACAGATACGCAGTATTTT
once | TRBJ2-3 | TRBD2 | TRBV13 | CASSLASGGSIDTQYF | TGTGCCAGCAGCTTAGCTAGCGGGGGGTCGATAGATACGCAGTATTTT
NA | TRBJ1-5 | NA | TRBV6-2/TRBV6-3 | CASSPGQGVVPQHF | TGTGCCAGCAGCCCCGGGCAGGGTGTAGTTCCCCAGCATTTT
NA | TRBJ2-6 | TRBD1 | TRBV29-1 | CSVGGTGKISGANVLTF | TGCAGCGTGGGGGGGACAGGGAAAATCTCTGGGGCCAACGTCCTGACTTTC
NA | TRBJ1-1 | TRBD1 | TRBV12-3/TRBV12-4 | CASSMTGLVEAFF | TGTGCCAGCAGTATGACAGGGTTGGTTGAAGCTTTCTTT
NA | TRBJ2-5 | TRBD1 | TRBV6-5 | CASNQPGQGDETQYF | TGTGCCAGCAACCAACCGGGACAGGGGGATGAGACCCAGTACTTC
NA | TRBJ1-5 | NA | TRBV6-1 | CASSEVKGGGQPQHF | TGTGCCAGCAGTGAAGTGAAGGGGGGAGGGCAGCCCCAGCATTTT
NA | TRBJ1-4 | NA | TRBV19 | CASSRSSTGTREKLFF | TGTGCCAGTAGTCGTTCGTCAACAGGGACGCGTGAAAAACTGTTTTTT
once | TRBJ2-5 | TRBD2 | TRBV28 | CASTSGGGNDETQYF | TGTGCCAGCACCTCCGGGGGGGGGAACGATGAGACCCAGTACTTC
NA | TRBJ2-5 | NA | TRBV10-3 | CAISESKTGDQETQYF | TGTGCCATCAGTGAGTCGAAAACAGGTGATCAAGAGACCCAGTACTTC
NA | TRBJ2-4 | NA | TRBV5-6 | CASSRFGPVGDIQYF | TGTGCCAGCAGCCGATTTGGGCCAGTCGGGGACATTCAGTACTTC
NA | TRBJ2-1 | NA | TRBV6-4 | CARLSDTPCPREQFF | TGTGCCAGACTCTCCGACACTCCCTGCCCCCGTGAGCAGTTCTTC
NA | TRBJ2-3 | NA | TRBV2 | CASSSTRDTDTQYF | TGTGCCAGCAGCTCAACTAGAGACACAGATACGCAGTATTTT
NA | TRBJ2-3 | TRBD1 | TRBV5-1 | CASSRTGSTDTQYF | TGCGCCAGCAGCCGGACAGGGAGCACAGATACGCAGTATTTT
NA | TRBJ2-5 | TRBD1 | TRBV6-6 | CASSPLGTGKAQETQYF | TGTGCCAGCAGTCCACTTGGGACAGGGAAGGCCCAAGAGACCCAGTACTTC